A selection of T cell receptor beta chains follows, all from one sample in a study of blood T cell repertoires in COVID-19. The repertoire was sequenced with immunoSEQ multiplex PCR; TCRdb's copy has only in-frame clones and lacks some. The table includes approximately 240,000 clones, over 80% detected once. The sample was peripheral blood. The receptors were gathered from a human donor in a cohort sampled during active COVID-19. CDR3s include the opening cysteine and the closing phenylalanine or tryptophan. The D gene is left open where the match is weak. Rows give clone size only sometimes, using once, few, many, or a class for an expanded clone.

TRBJ2-5,.,TRBV29-1,.,CSASGGSQETQYF,TGCAGCGCTAGTGGGGGGTCCCAAGAGACCCAGTACTTC
TRBJ1-1,TRBD1,TRBV9,.,CASSPRQGEAEAFF,TGTGCCAGCAGCCCGCGACAGGGGGAAGCTGAAGCTTTCTTT
TRBJ1-5,TRBD1,TRBV3-1/TRBV3-2,.,CASSQFTPGQGAGQPQHF,TGTGCCAGCAGCCAATTCACTCCGGGACAGGGGGCAGGTCAGCCCCAGCATTTT
TRBJ1-5,.,TRBV10-1,.,CASNRTDSNQPQHF,TGCGCCAGCAATCGGACAGACAGCAATCAGCCCCAGCATTTT
TRBJ1-2,TRBD1,TRBV6-7,.,CASSYGTGKNYGYTF,TGTGCCAGCAGTTACGGGACAGGGAAAAACTATGGCTACACCTTC
TRBJ1-2,TRBD1,TRBV10-3,.,CAIAPGQGAGYTF,TGTGCCATCGCCCCGGGACAGGGGGCTGGCTACACCTTC
TRBJ2-7,TRBD1,TRBV27,.,CASTKGQGSSYEQYF,TGTGCCAGCACAAAGGGACAGGGGTCTTCCTACGAGCAGTACTTC
TRBJ1-3,TRBD1,TRBV30,.,CAWKSTGEGNTIYF,TGTGCCTGGAAATCTACAGGGGAAGGAAACACCATATATTTT
TRBJ2-1,.,TRBV20-1,.,CSASIGIIQFF,TGCAGTGCTAGTATCGGTATCATTCAGTTCTTC
TRBJ2-3,.,TRBV19,once,CASSSYLASTDTQYF,TGTGCCAGTAGTTCTTATCTAGCTTCCACAGATACGCAGTATTTT
TRBJ2-7,.,TRBV5-1,once,CASSSDGTPWEQYF,TGCGCCAGCAGTTCAGACGGGACTCCCTGGGAGCAGTACTTC
TRBJ1-2,.,TRBV10-3,.,CAISESQVSNYGYTF,TGTGCCATCAGTGAGTCCCAGGTTTCGAACTATGGCTACACCTTC
TRBJ2-1,TRBD2,TRBV3-1/TRBV3-2,.,CASRRMGGGGREAYNEQFF,TGTGCCAGCAGACGAATGGGAGGAGGCGGGCGGGAGGCCTACAATGAGCAGTTCTTC
TRBJ2-2,TRBD2,TRBV19,.,CASSITSGATPNTGELFF,TGTGCCAGTAGTATTACTAGCGGGGCAACCCCGAACACCGGGGAGCTGTTTTTT
TRBJ1-1,TRBD1,TRBV29-1,.,CSAGTGAQNTEAFF,TGCAGCGCCGGGACAGGGGCCCAGAACACTGAAGCTTTCTTT
TRBJ2-3,TRBD2,TRBV7-8,.,CASRQKRLAGPTDTQYF,TGTGCCAGCAGGCAAAAGAGACTAGCGGGTCCAACAGATACGCAGTATTTT
TRBJ1-2,.,TRBV12-3/TRBV12-4,.,CASRREGYGYTF,TGTGCCAGCAGACGAGAGGGCTATGGCTACACCTTC
TRBJ2-1,.,TRBV5-4,.,CASTITGRNEQFF,TGTGCCAGCACCATTACGGGTAGGAATGAGCAGTTCTTC
TRBJ2-7,.,TRBV7-2,.,CASSRSSYEQYF,TGTGCCAGCAGCCGTAGCTCCTACGAGCAGTACTTC
TRBJ1-1,.,TRBV29-1,.,CSNARDTMNTEAFF,TGCAGCAATGCCCGGGACACGATGAACACTGAAGCTTTCTTT
TRBJ2-5,TRBD1,TRBV28,.,CASSTRQGGKETQYF,TGTGCCAGCAGTACCCGACAGGGGGGGAAAGAGACCCAGTACTTC
TRBJ1-2,.,TRBV5-6,.,CASSTGLNYGYTF,TGTGCCAGCAGCACAGGCCTAAACTATGGCTACACCTTC
TRBJ2-7,TRBD1,TRBV5-1,few,CASSAGQEGAYEQYF,TGCGCCAGCAGCGCGGGACAGGAGGGAGCCTACGAGCAGTACTTC
TRBJ2-7,TRBD1,TRBV7-8,.,CASSLRPGQGILGYEQYF,TGTGCCAGCAGCTTAAGGCCGGGACAGGGAATTCTGGGCTACGAGCAGTACTTC
TRBJ1-6,.,TRBV24-1,.,CATSDAQTSYNSPLHF,TGTGCCACCAGTGATGCACAAACCTCCTATAATTCACCCCTCCACTTT
TRBJ2-1,TRBD2,TRBV18,.,CASSRGLAGVGGNEQFF,TGTGCCAGCTCACGTGGACTAGCGGGAGTCGGGGGGAATGAGCAGTTCTTC
TRBJ2-2,.,TRBV7-2,.,CASSLGWGHLINTGELFF,TGTGCCAGCAGCTTAGGCTGGGGGCATCTCATTAACACCGGGGAGCTGTTTTTT
TRBJ2-7,TRBD1,TRBV19,.,CASSPRNGTVSYEQYF,TGTGCCAGTAGTCCTAGAAACGGGACAGTCTCCTACGAGCAGTACTTC
TRBJ2-1,.,TRBV3-1/TRBV3-2,few,CASSQAGIAEQFF,TGTGCCAGCAGCCAAGCGGGGATCGCTGAGCAGTTCTTC
TRBJ1-1,TRBD1,TRBV19,.,CASSPGQRYTEAFF,TGTGCCAGTAGTCCGGGACAGCGTTACACTGAAGCTTTCTTT
TRBJ2-3,.,TRBV3-1/TRBV3-2,.,CASSPGGPTQYF,TGTGCCAGCAGCCCGGGGGGCCCTACGCAGTATTTT
TRBJ1-1,TRBD1,TRBV11-1,.,CASSRDRGLNTEAFF,TGTGCCAGCAGCCGGGACAGGGGGTTGAACACTGAAGCTTTCTTT
TRBJ2-7,TRBD1,TRBV19,.,CASSPGTGRTYEQYF,TGTGCCAGTAGTCCCGGGACAGGGAGAACCTACGAGCAGTACTTC
TRBJ2-1,.,TRBV5-5,few,CASSPYNEQFF,TGTGCCAGCAGCCCATACAATGAGCAGTTCTTC
TRBJ2-5,.,TRBV14,once,CASSQDSGGRFLSRETQYF,TGTGCCAGCAGCCAAGACTCAGGGGGGCGCTTCCTTTCCCGGGAGACCCAGTACTTC
TRBJ1-5,.,TRBV10-3,.,CAISGGIGQPQHF,TGTGCCATCAGTGGCGGGATAGGGCAGCCCCAGCATTTT
TRBJ1-5,.,TRBV6-6,.,CASSRGFGGERNQPQHF,TGTGCCAGCAGTCGAGGTTTCGGGGGAGAAAGGAATCAGCCCCAGCATTTT
TRBJ1-2,TRBD1,TRBV5-1,.,CASSLQGVDSRGYTF,TGCGCCAGCAGCTTGCAGGGGGTAGATTCTCGTGGCTACACCTTC
TRBJ1-1,.,TRBV4-1,few,CASSQLGTVTEAFF,TGCGCCAGCAGCCAACTGGGCACGGTCACTGAAGCTTTCTTT
TRBJ2-2,.,TRBV11-2,.,CASSLGEGVGELFF,TGTGCCAGCAGCCTAGGGGAGGGGGTCGGGGAGCTGTTTTTT
TRBJ2-2,TRBD1,TRBV24-1,.,CATSAYRDRGHGELFF,TGTGCCACCAGTGCCTACCGGGACAGGGGTCACGGGGAGCTGTTTTTT
TRBJ2-1,TRBD2,TRBV27,.,CASSLTSGTYNEQFF,TGTGCCAGCAGTTTAACGAGCGGGACGTACAATGAGCAGTTCTTC
TRBJ2-1,TRBD2,TRBV27,.,CASRRLAGSYNEQFF,TGTGCCAGCAGGCGGCTAGCGGGCTCCTACAATGAGCAGTTCTTC
TRBJ1-2,.,TRBV3-1/TRBV3-2,.,CASSQEGENYGYTF,TGTGCCAGCAGCCAAGAAGGAGAGAACTATGGCTACACCTTC
TRBJ2-1,TRBD2,TRBV5-6,.,CASSSIVAGGLEQFF,TGTGCCAGCAGCTCGATAGTAGCGGGAGGTCTTGAGCAGTTCTTC
TRBJ1-6,TRBD1,TRBV7-3,many,CASSLGQGSSPLHF,TGTGCCAGCAGCTTAGGACAGGGTAGTTCACCCCTCCACTTT